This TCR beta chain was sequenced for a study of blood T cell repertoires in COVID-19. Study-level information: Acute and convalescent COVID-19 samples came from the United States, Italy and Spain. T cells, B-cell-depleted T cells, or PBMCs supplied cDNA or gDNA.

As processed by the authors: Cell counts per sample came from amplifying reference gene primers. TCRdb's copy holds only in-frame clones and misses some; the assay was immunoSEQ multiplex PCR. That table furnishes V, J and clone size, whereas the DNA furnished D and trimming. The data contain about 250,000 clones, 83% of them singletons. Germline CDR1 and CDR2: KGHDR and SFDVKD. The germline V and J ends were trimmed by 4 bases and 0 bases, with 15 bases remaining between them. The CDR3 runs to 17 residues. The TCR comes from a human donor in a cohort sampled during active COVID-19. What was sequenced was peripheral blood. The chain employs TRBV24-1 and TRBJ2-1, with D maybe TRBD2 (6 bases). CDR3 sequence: CATSDLTRGDSYNEQFF. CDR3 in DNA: TGTGCCACCAGTGACCTCACCCGCGGGGACTCCTACAATGAGCAGTTCTTC.